Below are 27 T cell receptor beta chains sequenced from a single sample in a study of cytomegalovirus exposure and HLA in healthy donors. 13 Jbeta primers and 60 Vbeta primers were used for the PCR. Libraries were prepared by immunoSEQ multiplex PCR; TCRdb keeps only in-frame clonotypes and omits some of them. The sample has approximately 37,000 clones. Sequenced: PBMCs. All receptors come from a male donor in good health and CMV-seronegative.

The chain joins TRBV29-1 to TRBJ1-2; D gene ambiguous. Germline V CDR1 and CDR2: SQVTM, ANQGSEA. The CDR3 contains 16 residues. V was cut by 1 base and J by 0 bases, with 15 bases left in between. CDR3 protein: CSVEGRRAGTNYGYTF. DNA for the CDR3: TGCAGCGTTGAAGGGAGGAGGGCCGGAACTAACTATGGCTACACCTTC.

The chain employs TRBV7-9 and TRBJ1-2; D is unresolved. Trimming removed 7 bases from V and 7 bases from J, with 13 bases in between. CDR1 is SEHNR, CDR2 FQNEAQ, per germline (reference sequence). The CDR3 has 12 amino acids. The CDR3 protein is CASIGPTGGYTF. The CDR3 DNA is TGTGCCAGCATTGGCCCGACGGGTGGCTACACCTTC.

The chain uses TRBV7-2 and TRBJ2-2; a possible D gene is TRBD2 (5 bases). Trimming pared 10 bases from V and 6 bases from J, leaving 24 bases between. Germline V gene data show CDR1 as SGHTA and CDR2 as FQGNSA. This CDR3 is 16 amino acids long. CDR3 residues: CATTSTIPRTAGELFF. The CDR3 DNA sequence: TGTGCCACCACCTCAACCATCCCTCGGACTGCCGGGGAGCTGTTTTTT.

The V gene is TRBV7-8, the J gene TRBJ1-6; no clear D gene. Germline V gene data show CDR1 as SGHVS and CDR2 as FQNEAQ. V shed 3 bases and J shed 10 bases, with 19 bases lying between them. The CDR3 sequence is 16 residues long. The CDR3 loop reads CASSFSGQASRSPLHF. CDR3 sequence (DNA): TGTGCCAGCAGCTTTAGCGGCCAGGCCTCGCGCTCACCCCTCCACTTT.

The chain is built from TRBV29-1 and TRBJ2-1; D is possibly TRBD2 (5 bases). The germline V gene has CDR1 SQVTM and CDR2 ANQGSEA. This CDR3 comprises 15 residues. V shed 7 bases and J shed 0 bases, with 16 bases lying between them. The CDR3 DNA follows: TGCAGCGGTGGACTCCACCCTAGCTCCTACAATGAGCAGTTCTTC. It is translated as CSGGLHPSSYNEQFF.

The chain combines TRBV27 with TRBJ1-6, with TRBD1 identical over 8 bases. This CDR3 is built from 14 residues. The germline V gene has CDR1 MNHEY and CDR2 SMNVEV (reference sequence). V was pared by 6 bases and J by 9 bases, with 7 bases of the junction left unmatched. CDR3 loop: CASRPGQVVSPLHF. In nucleotides, the CDR3 is TGTGCCAGCAGGCCGGGACAGGTGGTTTCACCCCTCCACTTT.

This sequence joins TRBV18 and TRBJ1-5; D is unresolved. Trimming shortened V by 3 bases and J by 4 bases, and 7 bases separated the two germline ends. Germline V gene data show CDR1 as KGHSH and CDR2 as LQKENI. This CDR3 spans 13 amino acids. This chain's CDR3 is CASSPWENQPQHF. In DNA, the CDR3 is TGTGCCAGCTCACCGTGGGAGAATCAGCCCCAGCATTTT.

The gene calls are TRBV28 and TRBJ1-5; D perhaps matches TRBD1 (5 bases). Germline-derived CDR1 and CDR2 are MDHEN and SYDVKM. The CDR3 runs to 15 residues. The V end was cut by 2 bases, the J end by 5 bases, with 13 bases between. The CDR3 loop reads CASSLVSGAYQPQHF. The CDR3 nucleotides read TGTGCCAGCAGTTTAGTGAGCGGGGCTTATCAGCCCCAGCATTTT. Combining the CDR3 with reference TRBV28 and TRBJ1-5 gives the whole variable domain DVKVTQSSRYLVKRTGEKVFLECVQDMDHENMFWYRQDPGLGLRLIYFSYDVKMKEKGDIPEGYSVSREKKERFSLILESASTNQTSMYLCASSLVSGAYQPQHFGDGTRLSIL.

This chain joins TRBV27 and TRBJ2-3, with D unclear. The CDR3 consists of 16 residues. V lost 5 bases to trimming and J lost 1 base, with 16 bases between them. Germline V lookup: CDR1 MNHEY, CDR2 SMNVEV (reference sequence). CDR3 region: CASSPRHLRGTDTQYF. CDR3 in DNA: TGTGCCAGCAGTCCCAGACACCTCAGAGGCACAGATACGCAGTATTTT.

The chain uses TRBV6-1 and TRBJ2-7, with D tentatively TRBD1 (6 bases). Trimming stripped 2 bases from V and 7 bases from J, with 15 bases between. The length of the CDR3 is 14 residues. From germline, CDR1 is MNHNS and CDR2 SASEGT. CDR3 region: CASSERMGAREQYF. The CDR3 DNA follows: TGTGCCAGCAGTGAAAGGATGGGGGCGCGGGAGCAGTACTTC.

This sequence joins TRBV2 and TRBJ1-2, with 8 nucleotides matching TRBD1. Unmatched junction bases numbered 11, after V lost 5 bases and J lost 6 bases. The germline V gene encodes CDR1 SNHLY and CDR2 FYNNEI. The CDR3 covers 15 residues. The CDR3 DNA reads as TGTGCCAGCAGTAGGACAGGGACGGGTTGGGATGGCTACACCTTC. Residues: CASSRTGTGWDGYTF.

V is TRBV5-5 and J is TRBJ2-5, with a tentative D call TRBD2 (7 bases). CDR1 is SGHKS, CDR2 YYEKEE, per germline (reference sequence). The CDR3 extends over 16 amino acids. V lost 2 bases and J 7 bases, leaving 21 bases between the germline ends. The CDR3 here is CASSFEGGRFPTTQYF. The CDR3 DNA is TGTGCCAGCAGCTTTGAGGGGGGGCGGTTCCCGACGACCCAGTACTTC.

J is TRBJ2-7 and V is TRBV6-6, with D tentatively TRBD1 (6 bases). Deletions cut 5 bases from V and 4 bases from J, with 9 bases between. Per the germline V gene, CDR1 is MNHNY and CDR2 is SVGAGI (reference sequence). The CDR3 totals 12 residues. The CDR3 reads CASSLTGYEQYF. The CDR3 nucleotides are TGTGCCAGCAGTCTAACAGGGTACGAGCAGTACTTC.

The genes are TRBV7-2 and TRBJ2-7, with 7 bases matching TRBD1. V shed 8 bases, J shed 6 bases, and the junction held 10 bases outside the gene matches. From germline, CDR1 is SGHTA and CDR2 FQGNSA. The CDR3 spans 13 residues. The CDR3 loop is CASARQGNGEQYF. The CDR3, as DNA: TGTGCCAGCGCTAGACAGGGAAACGGCGAGCAGTACTTC.

The chain couples TRBV18 to TRBJ2-2; tentative D call: TRBD1 (5 bases). Germline CDR1 KGHSH, CDR2 LQKENI. V gave up 4 bases and J gave up 0 bases, with 12 bases separating them. This CDR3 comprises 16 residues. The CDR3 is CASSLWTPANTGELFF. The CDR3 DNA is TGTGCCAGCTCACTTTGGACACCCGCGAACACCGGGGAGCTGTTTTTT.

The chain has TRBV2 and TRBJ1-5, with D possibly being TRBD1 (5 bases). Germline V gene lookup returns CDR1 SNHLY and CDR2 FYNNEI. V lost 7 bases, J lost 1 base, and 11 bases lay in between. The CDR3 runs to 14 residues. The chain's CDR3 is CASKEGWSNQPQHF. In nucleotides, the CDR3 is TGTGCCAGCAAGGAGGGGTGGAGCAATCAGCCCCAGCATTTT.

The J gene is TRBJ2-1, the V gene TRBV4-2; 11 bases fit TRBD2. The germline V gene encodes CDR1 LGHNA and CDR2 YNFKEQ. The length of the CDR3 is 16 residues. With 3 bases clipped from V and 2 bases from J, the junction kept 3 bases outside the gene matches. CDR3 protein: CASSQETSGAYNEQFF. In nucleotides, the CDR3 is TGTGCCAGCAGCCAGGAGACTAGCGGGGCCTACAATGAGCAGTTCTTC.

The chain is built from TRBV6-1 and TRBJ2-3; 14 nucleotides match TRBD2. V dropped 4 bases and J dropped 2; count of bases not matched to a gene: 14. The CDR3 is 20 amino acids. Germline-derived CDR1 and CDR2 are MNHNS and SASEGT. CDR3 nucleotide sequence: TGTGCCAGCAGTGGGGGGAGACTAGCGGGGGGGTTAGGTTTCACAGATACGCAGTATTTT. It translates to CASSGGRLAGGLGFTDTQYF.

This chain connects TRBV6-6 to TRBJ2-3, with D possibly being TRBD2 (6 bases). Germline V gene sequence: CDR1 MNHNY, CDR2 SVGAGI (reference sequence). This CDR3 spans 16 amino acids. V was trimmed by 2 bases and J by 1 base, leaving 13 bases between them. CDR3 in amino acids: CASSYRPGVGTDTQYF. The CDR3 DNA reads TGTGCCAGCAGTTACCGCCCGGGGGTGGGCACAGATACGCAGTATTTT.

The rearrangement links TRBV5-6 to TRBJ1-2; D not certain. This CDR3 region has 13 residues. The V end was cut by 3 bases, the J end by 6 bases, with 12 bases between. Germline CDR1 and CDR2: SGHDT and YYEEEE. The CDR3, as DNA: TGTGCCAGCAGCTCTGTTGGAGGGCATGGCTACACCTTC. Its protein product is CASSSVGGHGYTF.

The genes are TRBV4-1 and TRBJ2-5, with TRBD2 as a possible D gene (5 bases). Trimming shortened V by 3 bases and J by 2 bases, and 10 bases separated the two germline ends. This CDR3 is 14 amino acids long. Germline V gene sequence: CDR1 MGHRA, CDR2 YSYEKL. The CDR3 reads CASSHLGRQETQYF. The CDR3 DNA follows: TGCGCCAGCAGCCATTTGGGGAGACAAGAGACCCAGTACTTC.

The gene calls are TRBV27 and TRBJ2-7; no reliable D call. The germline CDR1 and CDR2 sequences are MNHEY and SMNVEV (reference sequence). V was pared by 5 bases and J by 5 bases, with 16 bases between. The CDR3 is 14 amino acids. CDR3 sequence (DNA): TGTGCCAGCAGTCTTGGCTACCCTGAGGACGAGCAGTACTTC. Amino acid sequence: CASSLGYPEDEQYF.

The chain combines TRBV20-1 with TRBJ2-1, with D possibly matching TRBD1 (5 bases). The V end lost 8 bases, the J end lost 7 bases, and 12 bases lay between the germline ends. The germline V gene has CDR1 DFQATT and CDR2 SNEGSKA (reference sequence). The CDR3 is made up of 11 amino acids. CDR3 residues: CSTYRLNEQFF. The CDR3 DNA reads as TGCAGTACTTACAGGTTGAATGAGCAGTTCTTC.

The rearrangement uses TRBV6-5 and TRBJ1-5, with TRBD1 identical over 8 bases. In germline, CDR1 is MNHEY, CDR2 SVGAGI. V lost 6 bases, J lost 7 bases, and 8 bases stayed unmatched. This CDR3 region has 14 residues. CDR3 amino acids: CASSPGQGGQPQHF. The CDR3 region has the DNA TGTGCCAGCAGCCCCGGACAGGGTGGACAGCCCCAGCATTTT.

The V gene is TRBV6-1, the J gene TRBJ1-5, with no clear D. V shed 9 bases and J shed 0 bases, with 6 bases lying between them. Germline lookup yields CDR1 MNHNS and CDR2 SASEGT. The CDR3 spans 12 residues. For the CDR3, the DNA is TGTGCCAGTACAGATAGCAATCAGCCCCAGCATTTT. Its protein is CASTDSNQPQHF.

V is TRBV4-1 and J is TRBJ1-5, with TRBD1 matching 7 bases. CDR3 size: 17 residues. Trimming at V came to 1 base and at J to 5 bases, leaving 11 bases not matched to a gene. Germline V gives CDR1 MGHRA, CDR2 YSYEKL. CDR3 amino acids: CASSQALYTGVDQPQHF. As DNA, the CDR3 is TGCGCCAGCAGCCAAGCCCTTTACACAGGGGTGGATCAGCCCCAGCATTTT.

The chain carries TRBV5-8 and TRBJ2-5, with D tentatively TRBD2 (6 bases). The J call may be wrong; the DNA end is better matched by TRBJ2-7. The CDR3 covers 15 residues. Germline CDR1 is SGHTS and CDR2 is YDEGEE. The CDR3 is CASTRRWAGTDEQYF. The CDR3 DNA reads TGTGCCAGCACCCGGAGGTGGGCAGGGACTGACGAGCAGTACTTC.